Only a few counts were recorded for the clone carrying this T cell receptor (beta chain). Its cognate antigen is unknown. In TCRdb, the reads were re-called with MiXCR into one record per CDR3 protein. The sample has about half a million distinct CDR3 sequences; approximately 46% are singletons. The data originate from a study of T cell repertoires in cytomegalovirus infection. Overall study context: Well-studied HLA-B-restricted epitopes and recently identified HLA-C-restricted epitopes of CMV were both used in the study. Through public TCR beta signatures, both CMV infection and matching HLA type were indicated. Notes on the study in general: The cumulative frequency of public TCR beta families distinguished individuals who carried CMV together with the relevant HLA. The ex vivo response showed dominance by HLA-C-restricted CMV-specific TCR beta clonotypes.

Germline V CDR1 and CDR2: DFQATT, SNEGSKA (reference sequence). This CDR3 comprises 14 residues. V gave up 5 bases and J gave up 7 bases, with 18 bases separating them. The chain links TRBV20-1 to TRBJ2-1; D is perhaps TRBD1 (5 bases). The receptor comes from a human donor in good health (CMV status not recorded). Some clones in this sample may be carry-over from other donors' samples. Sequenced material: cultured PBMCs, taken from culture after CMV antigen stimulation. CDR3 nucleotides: TGCAGTGCTTCCCGTATAGACCCAGGGAATGAGCAGTTCTTC. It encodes CSASRIDPGNEQFF.